These 18 T cell receptor beta chains share one sample of origin, sequenced in a study of T cell responses to AZD1222 COVID-19 vaccine. TCRdb keeps only in-frame clones here, not all; method: immunoSEQ multiplex PCR. This table has 60,000 to 100,000 clones, roughly 90% appearing once. The sample here was peripheral blood, taken on day 0 of AZD1222 vaccination. All receptors derive from an adult in good health.

The chain has TRBV5-1 and TRBJ2-5; tentative D call: TRBD2 (5 bases). The CDR3 is made up of 14 amino acids. Trimming pared 2 bases from V and 5 bases from J, leaving 13 bases between. Germline assignment: CDR1 SGHRS and CDR2 YFSETQ. CDR3 sequence (DNA): TGCGCCAGCAGCTTAGAGAGGGCCTATGAGACCCAGTACTTC. Encoded protein: CASSLERAYETQYF.

The chain uses TRBV5-6 and TRBJ2-2; perhaps TRBD2 as D (6 bases). V gave up 1 base and J gave up 4 bases, with 17 bases separating them. Per the germline V gene, CDR1 is SGHDT and CDR2 is YYEEEE. The CDR3 extends over 17 amino acids. CDR3 nucleotides: TGTGCCAGCAGCTTGTGGGTTTGGAGGGCCGGCACCGGGGAGCTGTTTTTT. Amino acid sequence: CASSLWVWRAGTGELFF.

This clone was found a few times. The rearrangement uses TRBV5-1 and TRBJ2-2, with D tentatively TRBD1 or TRBD2 (5 bases each). The CDR3 is made up of 15 amino acids. Deletions cut 4 bases from V and 1 base from J, with 11 bases between. Germline V gene lookup returns CDR1 SGHRS and CDR2 YFSETQ. CDR3 region: CASSPGRMNTGELFF. DNA of the CDR3: TGCGCCAGCAGCCCGGGACGGATGAACACCGGGGAGCTGTTTTTT. The complete variable domain, with remaining parts taken from reference TRBV5-1 and TRBJ2-2, reads KAGVTQTPRYLIKTRGQQVTLSCSPISGHRSVSWYQQTPGQGLQFLFEYFSETQRNKGNFPGRFSGRQFSNSRSEMNVSTLELGDSALYLCASSPGRMNTGELFFGEGSRLTVL.

The J gene is TRBJ2-7, the V gene TRBV11-2; a possible D gene is TRBD2 (6 bases). V lost 3 bases and J lost 0, with 12 bases in between. This CDR3 has 15 residues. Germline CDR1 SGHAT, CDR2 FQNNGV. CDR3 nucleotide sequence: TGTGCCAGCAGCTTGGGAGGAGGGAGCTCCTACGAGCAGTACTTC. Amino acids: CASSLGGGSSYEQYF.

This chain uses TRBV7-2 with TRBJ1-2; the D gene is possibly TRBD1 (6 bases). This CDR3 has 17 amino acids. Germline V CDR1 and CDR2: SGHTA, FQGNSA. V was trimmed by 5 bases and J by 3 bases, leaving 22 bases between them. CDR3 loop: CASSPPQGRYFDYGYTF. CDR3 coding DNA: TGTGCCAGCAGCCCTCCCCAGGGGAGGTATTTCGACTATGGCTACACCTTC.

The count of this clone is one. The chain couples TRBV5-1 to TRBJ1-4; D not certain. V lost 0 bases and J lost 1, with 16 bases in between. The CDR3 extends over 18 amino acids. Germline lookup yields CDR1 SGHRS and CDR2 YFSETQ. The CDR3 protein is CASSLEVGGWETNEKLFF. CDR3 coding DNA: TGCGCCAGCAGCTTGGAGGTGGGCGGATGGGAAACTAATGAAAAACTGTTTTTT. Full variable domain (rest looked up from reference TRBV5-1 and TRBJ1-4): KAGVTQTPRYLIKTRGQQVTLSCSPISGHRSVSWYQQTPGQGLQFLFEYFSETQRNKGNFPGRFSGRQFSNSRSEMNVSTLELGDSALYLCASSLEVGGWETNEKLFFGSGTQLSVL.

V gene TRBV11-2 combines with J gene TRBJ1-1; tentatively, D is TRBD1 (5 bases). The germline gives CDR1 SGHAT, CDR2 FQNNGV. V lost 1 base and J lost 1, with 10 bases in between. CDR3 length: 15 amino acids. CDR3 sequence reads: CASSLVLRGNTEAFF. The DNA for the CDR3 is TGTGCCAGCAGCTTAGTCCTAAGGGGGAACACTGAAGCTTTCTTT.

This chain links TRBV28 with TRBJ1-5; no reliable D call. V lost 1 base and J lost 1, with 11 bases in between. CDR3 length: 16 residues. Germline values: CDR1 MDHEN, CDR2 SYDVKM. The CDR3, as DNA: TGTGCCAGCAGTTTATTAGGAGGTGACAGCAATCAGCCCCAGCATTTT. Translated, it gives CASSLLGGDSNQPQHF.

This rearrangement joins TRBV12-3 or TRBV12-4 to TRBJ1-2; D not resolved. The CDR3 spans 12 residues. Between the trimmed V and J ends, which lost 5 bases and 1 base, there was a span of 5 bases. This chain's CDR3 is CASSQNNYGYTF. The DNA of the CDR3 is TGTGCCAGCAGTCAGAATAACTATGGCTACACCTTC.

This sequence joins TRBV18 and TRBJ1-1; a possible D gene is TRBD1 (6 bases). Deletions cut 3 bases from V and 5 bases from J, with 16 bases between. In germline, CDR1 is KGHSH, CDR2 LQKENI. This CDR3 comprises 15 residues. CDR3 coding DNA: TGTGCCAGCTCACCGGATCGGAGTAGGGGGACTGAAGCTTTCTTT. Translating it yields CASSPDRSRGTEAFF. Based on the CDR3 plus reference TRBV18 and TRBJ1-1, the full variable domain is NAGVMQNPRHLVRRRGQEARLRCSPMKGHSHVYWYRQLPEEGLKFMVYLQKENIIDESGMPKERFSAEFPKEGPSILRIQQVVRGDSAAYFCASSPDRSRGTEAFFGQGTRLTVV.

V is TRBV12-5 and J is TRBJ2-1; tentatively, D is TRBD2 (6 bases). Looked up from germline, CDR1 is LGHNT and CDR2 is FRNRAP. The CDR3 consists of 13 residues. Trimming took 7 bases from V and 8 from J, leaving 15 bases between them. CDR3 residues: CASDLSGVHEQFF. The CDR3 coding sequence is TGTGCTAGTGACCTGTCGGGGGTCCATGAGCAGTTCTTC.

In DNA form, the CDR3 reads TGTGCCAGCAAAGGGAGCTATGGCTACACCTTC. This translates into CASKGSYGYTF. This chain links TRBV9 with TRBJ1-2; D call uncertain. The germline V gene has CDR1 SGDLS and CDR2 YYNGEE. The CDR3 sequence is 11 residues long. Trimming left V 6 bases short and J 4 bases short, with 7 bases between.

This clone was detected only a few times. V is TRBV7-9 and J is TRBJ2-1; 11 nucleotides line up with TRBD2. Germline V gene sequence: CDR1 SEHNR, CDR2 FQNEAQ (reference sequence). This CDR3 has 16 residues. Unmatched junction bases numbered 7, after V lost 5 bases and J lost 4 bases. The CDR3 region has the DNA TGTGCCAGCAGCCCCGCCGGGACTAGCGGATACAATGAGCAGTTCTTC. Its protein is CASSPAGTSGYNEQFF. The variable domain in full, with the rest retrieved from reference TRBV7-9 and TRBJ2-1, is DTGVSQNPRHKITKRGQNVTFRCDPISEHNRLYWYRQTLGQGPEFLTYFQNEAQLEKSRLLSDRFSAERPKGSFSTLEIQRTEQGDSAMYLCASSPAGTSGYNEQFFGPGTRLTVL.

The chain carries TRBV9 and TRBJ2-7; tentatively, D is TRBD1 or TRBD2 (7 bases each). This CDR3 contains 14 residues. Trimming removed 4 bases at V and 4 bases at J, with 15 bases between. Germline V CDR1 and CDR2: SGDLS, YYNGEE. This CDR3 reads CASSPGGGFYEQYF. CDR3 DNA sequence: TGTGCCAGCAGCCCAGGGGGGGGTTTTTACGAGCAGTACTTC.

The V and J genes are TRBV6-5 and TRBJ2-2, with TRBD1 as a possible D gene (5 bases). V was clipped by 7 bases and J by 4 bases, with 10 bases between them. The CDR3 totals 13 residues. Germline V gene sequence: CDR1 MNHEY, CDR2 SVGAGI. The CDR3 protein is CASIRRGTGELFF. Written as DNA, the CDR3 is TGTGCCAGCATCAGAAGGGGCACCGGGGAGCTGTTTTTT.

In this sample, this clone turned up a few times. This sequence joins TRBV12-5 and TRBJ2-2; 7 bases fit TRBD1. This CDR3 contains 15 residues. Germline assignment: CDR1 LGHNT and CDR2 FRNRAP. With 5 bases clipped from V and 2 bases from J, the junction kept 5 bases outside the gene matches. The CDR3 DNA reads TGTGCTAGTGGTCGGGGACAGATAAACACCGGGGAGCTGTTTTTT. Protein product: CASGRGQINTGELFF.

The chain recombines TRBV19 with TRBJ1-1; the D gene is possibly TRBD1 (6 bases). The CDR3 is made up of 13 amino acids. Germline-derived CDR1 and CDR2 are LNHDA and SQIVND (reference sequence). Trimming stripped 6 bases from V and 10 bases from J, with 18 bases between. The CDR3 here is CASRINPQGRAFF. DNA of the CDR3: TGTGCCAGTAGGATCAACCCACAGGGACGAGCTTTCTTT.

The V gene is TRBV11-3, the J gene TRBJ2-1; tentative D call: TRBD2 (5 bases). The CDR3 length is 11 residues. The germline V and J ends were trimmed by 5 bases and 8 bases, with 7 bases remaining between them. Germline values: CDR1 SGHNT, CDR2 YENEEA. CDR3 loop: CASSPRDEQFF. The DNA for the CDR3 is TGTGCCAGCAGCCCGCGGGATGAGCAGTTCTTC.